The 25 T cell receptor beta chains below come from one sample, sequenced in a study of radiotherapy plus CTLA-4 blockade in lung cancer. The table came from immunoSEQ multiplex PCR; TCRdb's copy has only in-frame clones and leaves some out. The sample records around 30,000 clones, around 70% being singletons. The material was peripheral blood, obtained from a patient treated with radiotherapy plus ipilimumab. The receptors come from a human donor with non-small cell lung cancer whose response to radiotherapy plus ipilimumab could not be evaluated.

CDR3 bases: TGCGCCAGCAGCCAAGAACTAGGGCCCACTGAAGCTTTCTTT. Amino acids: CASSQELGPTEAFF. This chain connects TRBV4-3 to TRBJ1-1, with unresolved D. Germline V lookup: CDR1 LGHNA, CDR2 YSLEER. This CDR3 is 14 amino acids long. The V and J ends lost 0 bases and 4 bases respectively, with 9 bases between them.

This clone was found a few times. Only one base separates this from a far larger clonotype, so it likely reflects a read error. The V and J genes are TRBV7-9 and TRBJ2-5; the match to TRBD1 covers 11 bases. The last part of the DNA fits TRBJ2-7 better; the J call may be wrong. Per the germline V gene, CDR1 is SEHNR and CDR2 is FQNEAQ (reference sequence). The CDR3 contains 16 residues. CDR3 nucleotides: TGTGCCAGCAGCCAAGAAGCCGGGACAGGGGGAAACGAGCAGTACTTC. Translated: CASSQEAGTGGNEQYF.

This clone was observed a handful of times. The DNA for the CDR3 is TGTGCCATCAGCTTATACAGGGGCGGCGAGCAGTACTTC. Its protein product is CAISLYRGGEQYF. This rearrangement joins TRBV10-3 to TRBJ2-7, with 7 bases identical to TRBD1. The V gene end was trimmed by 6 bases and the J gene end by 6 bases; junction bases not matched to a gene: 8. The length of the CDR3 is 13 residues. The germline gives CDR1 ENHRY, CDR2 SYGVKD.

The chain is built from TRBV5-1 and TRBJ2-5, with D possibly being TRBD1 (6 bases). Near its end, the DNA agrees better with TRBJ2-7, so the J call may be wrong. The CDR3 sequence is 16 residues long. Germline CDR1 SGHRS, CDR2 YFSETQ. CDR3 coding DNA: TGCGCCAGCAGCTTTAATCCGGCAGGGGAGTCCTACGAGCAGTACTTC. It yields the protein CASSFNPAGESYEQYF.

The chain employs TRBV4-1 and TRBJ2-1; TRBD2 matches 8 bases. V was clipped by 0 bases and J by 7 bases; unmatched bases: 11. The germline V gene has CDR1 MGHRA and CDR2 YSYEKL. The CDR3 loop spans 17 amino acids. CDR3 loop: CASSQDQSGGRKNEQFF. For the CDR3, the DNA is TGCGCCAGCAGCCAAGATCAATCTGGCGGGAGGAAGAATGAGCAGTTCTTC.

This chain uses TRBV14 with TRBJ2-5; perhaps TRBD2 as D (6 bases). The CDR3 has 16 residues. The ends were cut back, 1 base at V and 5 bases at J, with 17 bases in the middle. Germline lookup yields CDR1 SGHDN and CDR2 FVKESK. Written as DNA, the CDR3 is TGTGCCAGCAGCCAAGGAGGAGGGGCTCGGGGTGAGACCCAGTACTTC. Amino acids: CASSQGGGARGETQYF. Full variable domain (rest looked up from reference TRBV14 and TRBJ2-5): EAGVTQFPSHSVIEKGQTVTLRCDPISGHDNLYWYRRVMGKEIKFLLHFVKESKQDESGMPNNRFLAERTGGTYSTLKVQPAELEDSGVYFCASSQGGGARGETQYFGPGTRLLVL.

CDR3 region: CASSLTGSSGANVLTF. DNA for the CDR3: TGTGCCAGCAGCTTAACCGGTTCCTCTGGGGCCAACGTCCTGACTTTC. The chain links TRBV7-8 to TRBJ2-6; the D is unclear. Germline assignment: CDR1 SGHVS and CDR2 FQNEAQ. CDR3 length: 16 residues. V was shortened by 2 bases and J by 0 bases, with 8 bases between the two germline ends.

This clone showed up just once. This chain joins TRBV7-9 and TRBJ2-7, with 11 bases fitting TRBD2. V shed 5 bases, J shed 1 base, and the junction held 4 bases outside the gene matches. This CDR3 comprises 15 residues. Germline values: CDR1 SEHNR, CDR2 FQNEAQ (reference sequence). CDR3 amino acids: CASSLLAGESYEQYF. The CDR3 DNA follows: TGTGCCAGCAGCCTACTAGCGGGAGAATCCTACGAGCAGTACTTC.

V and J are TRBV27 and TRBJ2-1; possible D gene TRBD2, 5 bases. V lost 6 bases, J lost 2 bases, and 14 bases lay in between. The germline gives CDR1 MNHEY, CDR2 SMNVEV (reference sequence). This CDR3 contains 15 residues. The CDR3 DNA reads as TGTGCCAGCAGGCCAGCGGCAGCAACCTACAATGAGCAGTTCTTC. This gives the protein CASRPAAATYNEQFF.

The genes are TRBV6-5 and TRBJ2-7; possibly TRBD1 for D (5 bases). The CDR3 is 14 residues long. V dropped 6 bases and J dropped 0 bases, with 12 bases sitting between them. CDR1 MNHEY and CDR2 SVGAGI come from the germline V gene. The CDR3 spells CASRRDSTSYEQYF. The CDR3 region has the DNA TGTGCCAGCAGAAGAGACAGTACCTCCTACGAGCAGTACTTC.

The CDR3 DNA is TGTGCCAGCAGAACCCACGGCTATGGCTACACCTTC. Its translation: CASRTHGYGYTF. The chain links TRBV6-1 to TRBJ1-2; D call uncertain. The CDR3 has 12 residues. V shed 6 bases and J shed 4 bases, with 9 bases lying between them. CDR1 MNHNS and CDR2 SASEGT come from the germline V gene.

V gene TRBV5-1 combines with J gene TRBJ2-5; TRBD2 aligns across 9 bases. The CDR3 is 15 residues long. The ends lost 4 bases at V and 2 bases at J; junction bases unmatched: 6. Looked up from germline, CDR1 is SGHRS and CDR2 is YFSETQ. The chain's CDR3 is CASSPGLARQETQYF. The CDR3 bases are TGCGCCAGCAGCCCCGGACTAGCGCGACAAGAGACCCAGTACTTC. Based on the CDR3 plus reference TRBV5-1 and TRBJ2-5, the full variable domain is KAGVTQTPRYLIKTRGQQVTLSCSPISGHRSVSWYQQTPGQGLQFLFEYFSETQRNKGNFPGRFSGRQFSNSRSEMNVSTLELGDSALYLCASSPGLARQETQYFGPGTRLLVL.

This chain uses TRBV29-1 with TRBJ2-3, with TRBD2 matching over 13 bases. The CDR3 extends over 16 amino acids. The germline CDR1 and CDR2 sequences are SQVTM and ANQGSEA. Trimming took 7 bases from V and 0 from J; bases not matched to a gene: 7. The CDR3 DNA reads as TGCAGCGATCGAACTAGCGGGAGGGGCAGCACAGATACGCAGTATTTT. Translating gives CSDRTSGRGSTDTQYF.

The CDR3 region is CASSVREGELFF. The CDR3 DNA is TGTGCCAGCAGCGTCCGGGAGGGGGAGCTGTTTTTT. V is TRBV9 and J is TRBJ2-2; possibly TRBD2 for D (6 bases). Germline CDR1 and CDR2: SGDLS and YYNGEE. This CDR3 is built from 12 residues. V gave up 2 bases and J gave up 8 bases, with 7 bases separating them.

V and J are TRBV9 and TRBJ2-5; D remains unclear. Germline V gene data show CDR1 as SGDLS and CDR2 as YYNGEE. This CDR3 is built from 13 residues. Trimming cost V 0 bases and J 0 bases, with 3 bases left between them. CDR3 sequence (DNA): TGTGCCAGCAGCGTAGCCTACCAAGAGACCCAGTACTTC. Protein sequence: CASSVAYQETQYF. The full variable domain, rest sourced from reference TRBV9 and TRBJ2-5, is DSGVTQTPKHLITATGQRVTLRCSPRSGDLSVYWYQQSLDQGLQFLIQYYNGEERAKGNILERFSAQQFPDLHSELNLSSLELGDSALYFCASSVAYQETQYFGPGTRLLVL.

The chain uses TRBV11-2 and TRBJ2-5; TRBD2 matches at 9 bases. The J call may be faulty, since TRBJ2-7 better matches the DNA end. This CDR3 has 15 residues. Germline V gives CDR1 SGHAT, CDR2 FQNNGV. The CDR3 here is CASTSTGTSSYEQYF. CDR3 DNA sequence: TGTGCCAGCACCTCAACGGGGACTAGCAGCTACGAGCAGTACTTC.

The chain combines TRBV30 with TRBJ2-2, with 11 bases matching TRBD1. Germline values: CDR1 GTSNPN, CDR2 SVGIG (reference sequence). The CDR3 length is 15 residues. Trimming at V came to 5 bases and at J to 6 bases, leaving 8 bases not matched to a gene. CDR3 protein: CAWSRGGQGAGELFF. CDR3 DNA: TGTGCCTGGTCAAGAGGGGGACAGGGGGCCGGGGAGCTGTTTTTT.

The chain carries TRBV11-2 and TRBJ1-5, with 8 nucleotides matching TRBD1. With V trimmed by 0 bases and J by 4 bases, 2 bases remained unmatched. The CDR3 is 15 residues long. Germline V lookup: CDR1 SGHAT, CDR2 FQNNGV. This CDR3 is CASSLDRDRNQPQHF. CDR3 DNA sequence: TGTGCCAGCAGCTTAGACCGGGACAGGAATCAGCCCCAGCATTTT.

The genes are TRBV6-1 and TRBJ1-5; tentative D call: TRBD1 (6 bases). CDR3 length: 16 amino acids. V was clipped by 0 bases and J by 7 bases, with 16 bases between them. Germline V gene sequence: CDR1 MNHNS, CDR2 SASEGT. CDR3 coding DNA: TGTGCCAGCAGTGAAGCCACTTTGGGGGCTAGGCAGCCCCAGCATTTT. This gives the protein CASSEATLGARQPQHF.

This chain joins TRBV27 and TRBJ1-4; 8 bases map to TRBD1. Germline CDR1 MNHEY, CDR2 SMNVEV (reference sequence). The CDR3 contains 14 residues. Trimming cost V 2 bases and J 13 bases; bases outside gene matches: 9. The CDR3 coding sequence is TGTGCCAGCAGTTTACAGGGGGCGGCTGGGAGACTGTTTTTT. Residues: CASSLQGAAGRLFF.

This chain connects TRBV6-6 to TRBJ2-3; 9 positions match TRBD2. The CDR3 loop spans 14 amino acids. Germline values: CDR1 MNHNY, CDR2 SVGAGI (reference sequence). J was trimmed by 3 bases and V by 6 bases; bases with no gene match: 4. CDR3 in amino acids: CASRPGLATDTQYF. CDR3 nucleotide sequence: TGTGCCAGCAGACCGGGACTAGCAACAGATACGCAGTATTTT.

By sample share, this clone is medium-sized (0.01 to 0.1%). The chain carries TRBV27 and TRBJ2-7, with 9 bases matching TRBD2. Germline CDR1 MNHEY, CDR2 SMNVEV (reference sequence). V dropped 6 bases and J dropped 1; count of bases not matched to a gene: 7. CDR3 length equals 15 residues. This CDR3 is CASRPVAGGSYEQYF. The DNA for the CDR3 is TGTGCCAGCAGACCGGTGGCGGGAGGGTCCTACGAGCAGTACTTC.

The chain couples TRBV5-4 to TRBJ2-1; D unclear. With 1 base removed from V and 4 bases from J, the gap between germline ends came to 9 bases. This CDR3 region has 14 residues. CDR1 SGHNT and CDR2 YYREEE come from the germline V gene (reference sequence). The CDR3 region has the DNA TGTGCCAGCAGCTTGTCGCCGGTTTACAATGAGCAGTTCTTC. Translating gives CASSLSPVYNEQFF.

This chain uses TRBV19 with TRBJ2-1, with D unresolved. There are 15 residues in the CDR3. Per germline, CDR1 LNHDA and CDR2 SQIVND (reference sequence). With 1 base removed from V and 6 bases from J, the gap between germline ends came to 13 bases. Here the CDR3 DNA reads TGTGCCAGTAGTATAGGCGATCAAACCTCCAATGAGCAGTTCTTC. This translates into CASSIGDQTSNEQFF.

The chain uses TRBV2 and TRBJ2-1, with D hard to call. The CDR3 is 15 residues long. The germline V and J ends were trimmed by 4 bases and 1 base, with 11 bases remaining between them. In germline, CDR1 is SNHLY, CDR2 FYNNEI. Here the CDR3 reads CASSGGPGSYNEQFF. CDR3 sequence (DNA): TGTGCCAGCAGTGGTGGTCCCGGGTCCTACAATGAGCAGTTCTTC.